This TCR beta chain originates from a study of Graves' ophthalmopathy and Graves' hyperthyroidism. In this sample, this clonotype turned up a few times. Transcripts of RNA were the source for amplifying TCR beta CDR3 regions. RT-PCR with HTBI primers came first, then second-round multiplex PCR. TCRdb passed the multiplex PCR reads through MiXCR, listing each CDR3 protein once. The sample has around 1.1 million distinct CDR3 sequences, about 38% seen once. The CDR3 sequence is 15 residues long. Germline V CDR1 and CDR2: MNHEY, SVGAGI. After removal of 4 bases from V and 2 bases from J, the junction contained 4 bases not matched to a gene.

This TCR came from an adult man with Graves' hyperthyroidism. Sequenced material: peripheral blood or thyroid tissue (not recorded which). The chain links TRBV6-5 to TRBJ2-2, with 7 bases lining up with TRBD2. The CDR3 DNA is TGTGCCAGCAGTTGGCTAGCGGCCAACACCGGGGAGCTGTTTTTT. Translated, it gives CASSWLAANTGELFF.